These 32 T cell receptor beta chains were sequenced from one sample in a study of cytomegalovirus exposure and HLA in healthy donors. PCR used 60 Vbeta primers and 13 Jbeta primers. The table came from immunoSEQ multiplex PCR; TCRdb's copy has only in-frame clones and leaves some out. This table holds about 34,000 clones. The source material was PBMCs. These TCRs come from a human donor in good health.

J is TRBJ1-2 and V is TRBV25-1; D is possibly TRBD1 (5 bases). The CDR3 has 11 residues. Germline values: CDR1 MGHDK, CDR2 SYGVNS. Trimming stripped 5 bases from V and 13 bases from J, with 14 bases between. This chain's CDR3 is CASSFGGESTF. The DNA of the CDR3 is TGTGCCAGCAGTTTCGGAGGGGAATCCACCTTC.

V and J are TRBV5-1 and TRBJ1-1; unclear D gene. Trimming left V 4 bases short and J 6 bases short, with 16 bases between. Per germline, CDR1 SGHRS and CDR2 YFSETQ. This CDR3 has 14 residues. CDR3 in DNA: TGCGCCAGCAGCCCGCTAATGGGCGCCCCTGAAGCTTTCTTT. It specifies CASSPLMGAPEAFF.

This chain connects TRBV7-9 to TRBJ2-3; TRBD1 matches 7 bases. V lost 5 bases and J lost 2; bases outside the gene matches: 4. Germline CDR1 and CDR2: SEHNR and FQNEAQ (reference sequence). This CDR3 spans 14 amino acids. The CDR3 reads CASSRGQNTDTQYF. DNA of the CDR3: TGTGCCAGCAGCCGGGGACAGAACACAGATACGCAGTATTTT. The whole variable domain, filled in from reference TRBV7-9 and TRBJ2-3, reads DTGVSQNPRHKITKRGQNVTFRCDPISEHNRLYWYRQTLGQGPEFLTYFQNEAQLEKSRLLSDRFSAERPKGSFSTLEIQRTEQGDSAMYLCASSRGQNTDTQYFGPGTRLTVL.

The V gene is TRBV6-6, the J gene TRBJ2-2, with 8 bases fitting TRBD1. This CDR3 spans 15 amino acids. V trimming: 0 bases; J trimming: 7 bases; junction bases outside the gene matches: 4. Looked up from germline, CDR1 is MNHNY and CDR2 is SVGAGI (reference sequence). The CDR3 loop is CASSYSPGGNGELFF. The CDR3 DNA reads TGTGCCAGCAGTTACTCCCCAGGGGGCAACGGGGAGCTGTTTTTT.

This rearrangement joins TRBV6-1 to TRBJ2-5; 13 bases are shared with TRBD2. V dropped 4 bases and J dropped 1; count of bases not matched to a gene: 3. In germline, CDR1 is MNHNS, CDR2 SASEGT. This CDR3 contains 16 residues. In DNA, the CDR3 is TGTGCCAGCAGTGCACTAGCGGGGGGGTCCCAAGAGACCCAGTACTTC. Its translation: CASSALAGGSQETQYF.

This chain joins TRBV7-9 and TRBJ1-1; no firm D call. The CDR3 is 14 residues long. V was pared by 8 bases and J by 8 bases, with 21 bases between. CDR1 and CDR2 (germline): SEHNR, FQNEAQ (reference sequence). The CDR3 sequence is CASLEDKSFGEAFF. CDR3 DNA sequence: TGTGCCAGCCTCGAGGATAAGTCCTTCGGCGAAGCTTTCTTT.

This chain joins TRBV18 and TRBJ1-6; TRBD1 matches 8 bases. CDR1 and CDR2 (germline): KGHSH, LQKENI. V shed 3 bases, J shed 7 bases, and the junction held 8 bases outside the gene matches. The CDR3 length is 16 residues. This CDR3 reads CASSPQQGESNSPLHF. For the CDR3, the DNA is TGTGCCAGCTCACCTCAACAGGGGGAGAGCAATTCACCCCTCCACTTT.

The rearrangement links TRBV6-5 to TRBJ1-4; D is perhaps TRBD1 (5 bases). Germline-derived CDR1 and CDR2 are MNHEY and SVGAGI. Trimming removed 6 bases from V and 8 bases from J, with 19 bases in between. The CDR3 covers 15 residues. The CDR3 coding sequence is TGTGCCAGCAGACGAGGAGGGGCACTAATGGAAAAACTGTTTTTT. Encoded protein: CASRRGGALMEKLFF.

This chain joins TRBV5-1 and TRBJ2-1, with 12 bases lining up with TRBD2. This CDR3 region has 16 residues. The V gene's germline CDR1 is SGHRS and CDR2 YFSETQ. Unmatched junction bases numbered 9, after V lost 5 bases and J lost 6 bases. Written as DNA, the CDR3 is TGCGCCAGCAGTCAAAGGATACTAGCGGGGGGCAATGAGCAGTTCTTC. Translation: CASSQRILAGGNEQFF.

V gene TRBV9 combines with J gene TRBJ2-2, with 8 bases lining up with TRBD2. The CDR3 extends over 16 amino acids. V gave up 5 bases and J gave up 4 bases; unmatched junction bases: 10. The germline V gene has CDR1 SGDLS and CDR2 YYNGEE. CDR3 bases: TGTGCCAGCAGGAGGGACGGGGGGGCCTTCACCGGGGAGCTGTTTTTT. Translated: CASRRDGGAFTGELFF.

The rearrangement links TRBV5-1 to TRBJ1-2, with TRBD1 identical over 9 bases. Germline V gives CDR1 SGHRS, CDR2 YFSETQ. V was pared by 6 bases and J by 8 bases, with 5 bases of the junction left unmatched. This CDR3 contains 12 residues. The CDR3 protein is CASTRTGDGYTF. The CDR3 DNA sequence: TGCGCCAGCACCAGGACAGGGGACGGCTACACCTTC.

J is TRBJ2-3 and V is TRBV2, with a tentative D call TRBD1 (6 bases). V gave up 4 bases and J gave up 0 bases, with 11 bases separating them. CDR1 and CDR2 (germline): SNHLY, FYNNEI. The CDR3 contains 15 residues. This chain's CDR3 is CASSGDTPSTDTQYF. The CDR3 DNA reads TGTGCCAGCAGTGGGGACACCCCGAGCACAGATACGCAGTATTTT.

The chain has TRBV7-3 and TRBJ1-2; tentatively, D is TRBD1 (5 bases). Per germline, CDR1 SGHTA and CDR2 FQGTGA. This CDR3 spans 16 amino acids. V dropped 1 base and J dropped 8 bases, with 20 bases sitting between them. This chain's CDR3 is CASSLNRDLKAGGYTF. CDR3 sequence (DNA): TGTGCCAGCAGCTTAAACCGGGACTTAAAGGCGGGGGGCTACACCTTC.

The CDR3 spells CASSLTSGGYNEQFF. The CDR3 bases are TGTGCCAGCTCGCTCACTAGCGGGGGCTACAATGAGCAGTTCTTC. This chain joins TRBV18 and TRBJ2-1, with 11 bases lining up with TRBD2. CDR1 and CDR2 from the germline V gene are KGHSH and LQKENI. Trimming took 6 bases from V and 3 from J; bases not matched to a gene: 4. CDR3 length equals 15 residues.

V gene TRBV13 combines with J gene TRBJ2-7; 8 bases match TRBD1. Germline values: CDR1 PRHDT, CDR2 FYEKMQ (reference sequence). This CDR3 spans 16 amino acids. The J segment lost 0 bases and the V segment lost 5 bases, leaving 9 bases of the junction unmatched. Here the CDR3 DNA reads TGTGCCAGCAGCCCAGCCGGGACAGGCAGCTCCTACGAGCAGTACTTC. Its protein product is CASSPAGTGSSYEQYF.

This chain joins TRBV11-2 and TRBJ1-5; D gene uncertain. The V gene's germline CDR1 is SGHAT and CDR2 FQNNGV. V lost 5 bases, J lost 10 bases, and 15 bases lay in between. This CDR3 is built from 13 residues. DNA of the CDR3: TGTGCCAGCAGCCTAAGTAATTTTAGTCCCCAGCATTTT. As protein: CASSLSNFSPQHF.

V and J are TRBV7-9 and TRBJ2-7; a possible D gene is TRBD1 (6 bases). Germline loops: CDR1 SEHNR, CDR2 FQNEAQ (reference sequence). This CDR3 is 14 amino acids long. V gave up 5 bases and J gave up 6 bases, with 17 bases separating them. CDR3 sequence: CASSLAAGAGEQYF. In DNA, the CDR3 is TGTGCCAGCAGCCTTGCGGCAGGGGCGGGCGAGCAGTACTTC.

Written as DNA, the CDR3 is TGTGCCTGGAGTGTGACACCAAATCAGCCCCAGCATTTT. Translating it yields CAWSVTPNQPQHF. V gene TRBV30 combines with J gene TRBJ1-5; D is unresolved. In germline, CDR1 is GTSNPN, CDR2 SVGIG (reference sequence). V gave up 0 bases and J gave up 4 bases, with 7 bases separating them. This CDR3 has 13 residues. Looking up the rest from reference TRBV30 and TRBJ1-5 gives the full variable domain: SQTIHQWPATLVQPVGSPLSLECTVEGTSNPNLYWYRQAAGRGLQLLFYSVGIGQISSEVPQNLSASRPQDRQFILSSKKLLLSDSGFYLCAWSVTPNQPQHFGDGTRLSIL.

V gene TRBV7-9 combines with J gene TRBJ2-2, with 10 bases fitting TRBD1. The CDR3 extends over 15 amino acids. V trimming: 4 bases; J trimming: 6 bases; junction bases outside the gene matches: 5. Germline CDR1 is SEHNR and CDR2 is FQNEAQ (reference sequence). The CDR3 spells CASSSGTGVPGELFF. The CDR3 DNA is TGTGCCAGCAGCTCCGGGACAGGGGTTCCCGGGGAGCTGTTTTTT.

The chain links TRBV29-1 to TRBJ2-1, with TRBD2 as a possible D gene (5 bases). The CDR3 extends over 14 amino acids. Germline CDR1 reads SQVTM; CDR2 reads ANQGSEA. Trimming took off 4 bases at V and 3 bases at J, with 13 bases between the two ends. DNA of the CDR3: TGCAGCGTTGGGAAGACGGAGGTCTACAATGAGCAGTTCTTC. Translated, it gives CSVGKTEVYNEQFF.

This chain links TRBV5-1 with TRBJ2-7; 10 nucleotides match TRBD1. The CDR3 contains 14 residues. Germline V CDR1 and CDR2: SGHRS, YFSETQ. With V trimmed by 3 bases and J by 9 bases, 9 bases remained unmatched. This chain's CDR3 is CASSSGTGEAGQYF. In nucleotides, the CDR3 is TGCGCCAGCAGCTCGGGGACAGGGGAGGCGGGGCAGTACTTC.

The chain combines TRBV2 with TRBJ1-5, with TRBD1 as a possible D gene (6 bases). The V end was cut by 7 bases, the J end by 6 bases, with 16 bases between. The CDR3 has 14 amino acids. From germline, CDR1 is SNHLY and CDR2 FYNNEI. CDR3 DNA: TGTGCCAGCACCCCTGACGGGGGGCTTCAGCCCCAGCATTTT. Translating it yields CASTPDGGLQPQHF.

V and J are TRBV5-6 and TRBJ1-1, with D perhaps TRBD1 (5 bases). The CDR3 spans 15 residues. Trimming stripped 2 bases from V and 5 bases from J, with 16 bases between. CDR1 and CDR2 (germline): SGHDT, YYEEEE. The DNA for the CDR3 is TGTGCCAGCAGCTTTTCAGCGGGGGTCAGGACTGAAGCTTTCTTT. Amino acids: CASSFSAGVRTEAFF.

A note on this clone: The same CDR3 also results from other DNA sequences found in this sample. The chain links TRBV7-9 to TRBJ2-7; D gene uncertain. The CDR3 extends over 11 amino acids. In germline, CDR1 is SEHNR, CDR2 FQNEAQ (reference sequence). V shed 2 bases and J shed 3 bases, with 2 bases lying between them. DNA of the CDR3: TGTGCCAGCAGCTTATACTACGAGCAGTACTTC. It codes for CASSLYYEQYF.

The V and J genes are TRBV30 and TRBJ1-3; TRBD1 is a possible D gene (5 bases). Trimming took 0 bases from V and 9 from J, leaving 15 bases between them. Germline V lookup: CDR1 GTSNPN, CDR2 SVGIG (reference sequence). This CDR3 is built from 14 residues. CDR3 sequence: CAWSVGGGTTTIYF. The CDR3 region has the DNA TGTGCCTGGAGTGTGGGGGGGGGAACGACCACCATATATTTT.

This chain links TRBV9 with TRBJ2-2; D is perhaps TRBD2 (7 bases). Trimming pared 4 bases from V and 4 bases from J, leaving 14 bases between. The CDR3 has 15 amino acids. Germline V gene sequence: CDR1 SGDLS, CDR2 YYNGEE. CDR3 bases: TGTGCCAGCAGCAAGGGGGGGCCGGGCACCGGGGAGCTGTTTTTT. Amino acid sequence: CASSKGGPGTGELFF.

This sequence joins TRBV7-3 and TRBJ2-2; a possible D gene is TRBD2 (6 bases). The length of the CDR3 is 16 residues. Germline V gene lookup returns CDR1 SGHTA and CDR2 FQGTGA. V was cut by 2 bases and J by 5 bases, with 15 bases left in between. The CDR3 region has the DNA TGTGCCAGCAGCTTATGGGGCCCCGCGGGAACCGGGGAGCTGTTTTTT. Translated, it gives CASSLWGPAGTGELFF.

The V call is TRBV2, the J call TRBJ1-4; 7 nucleotides line up with TRBD1. CDR1 SNHLY and CDR2 FYNNEI come from the germline V gene. The CDR3 is 13 residues long. V lost 6 bases and J lost 7; bases outside the gene matches: 5. The CDR3 bases are TGTGCCAGCAGGGGACAGTCGCTTGAAAAACTGTTTTTT. It specifies CASRGQSLEKLFF. The variable domain in full, completed from reference TRBV2 and TRBJ1-4, reads EPEVTQTPSHQVTQMGQEVILRCVPISNHLYFYWYRQILGQKVEFLVSFYNNEISEKSEIFDDQFSVERPDGSNFTLKIRSTKLEDSAMYFCASRGQSLEKLFFGSGTQLSVL.

The chain is built from TRBV6-5 and TRBJ2-5; tentatively, D is TRBD1 (5 bases). The CDR3 has 13 residues. Trimming cost V 2 bases and J 3 bases, with 7 bases left between them. The germline V gene encodes CDR1 MNHEY and CDR2 SVGAGI. DNA for the CDR3: TGTGCCAGCAGTTACAGGGGAAAAGAGACCCAGTACTTC. Residues: CASSYRGKETQYF.

The chain combines TRBV9 with TRBJ1-2; maybe TRBD1 (5 bases). V lost 3 bases to trimming and J lost 8 bases, with 14 bases between them. This CDR3 is 13 amino acids long. CDR1 is SGDLS, CDR2 YYNGEE, per germline. This CDR3 reads CASSAPKGPGYTF. DNA of the CDR3: TGTGCCAGCAGCGCACCAAAGGGGCCGGGCTACACCTTC.

The V call is TRBV11-1, the J call TRBJ2-2, with D possibly TRBD1 on 7 matching bases. This CDR3 region has 16 residues. Germline loops: CDR1 SGHAT, CDR2 FQDESV (reference sequence). The V end lost 2 bases, the J end lost 0 bases, and 10 bases lay between the germline ends. In DNA, the CDR3 is TGTGCCAGCAGCTTAACCAGGGGGGCGAACACCGGGGAGCTGTTTTTT. This encodes CASSLTRGANTGELFF.

This clone is called medium-sized based on its frequency. The chain carries TRBV5-4 and TRBJ1-2; D is unclear. Per the germline V gene, CDR1 is SGHNT and CDR2 is YYREEE (reference sequence). There are 13 residues in the CDR3. The V gene lost 1 base and the J gene lost 3 bases, with 7 bases spanning the gap. CDR3 region: CASSLQVDYGYTF. The DNA for the CDR3 is TGTGCCAGCAGCTTGCAGGTCGACTATGGCTACACCTTC.